Presented here are 5 T cell receptor beta chains from one specimen sequenced in a study of OX40 agonist ivuxolimab in advanced cancers. TCRdb's copy holds only in-frame clones and misses some; the assay was immunoSEQ multiplex PCR. The sample consists of around 18,000 clones, around 87% of them appearing once. The material sequenced was CD4+ or CD8+ T cells sorted from blood, taken in a trial of the OX40 agonist ivuxolimab. Receptors were obtained from an adult with an advanced solid tumor such as melanoma, head and neck, liver or kidney cancer.

The sample holds one count of this clone. The J gene is TRBJ2-1, the V gene TRBV10-3; 7 bases are a match to TRBD2. This CDR3 region has 14 residues. The V and J ends lost 4 bases and 6 bases, in that order; junction bases with no gene match: 6. Germline assignment: CDR1 ENHRY and CDR2 SYGVKD. The CDR3, as DNA: TGTGCCATCAGTGGGGAGACTAGCCCCAATGAGCAGTTCTTC. Translated, it gives CAISGETSPNEQFF.

The gene calls are TRBV7-2 and TRBJ2-4, with a possible D match to TRBD1 (6 bases). V shed 5 bases and J shed 1 base, with 15 bases lying between them. CDR1 is SGHTA and CDR2 is FQGNSA in the germline V gene. There are 16 residues in the CDR3. This chain's CDR3 is CASSLGQGMAKNIQYF. The CDR3 nucleotides read TGTGCCAGCAGCCTGGGGCAGGGGATGGCCAAAAACATTCAGTACTTC.

J is TRBJ1-1 and V is TRBV14; D remains ambiguous. The CDR3 loop spans 14 amino acids. With 5 bases removed from V and 0 bases from J, the gap between germline ends came to 10 bases. The germline V gene encodes CDR1 SGHDN and CDR2 FVKESK. The CDR3 loop reads CASSSTIMNTEAFF. CDR3 DNA sequence: TGTGCCAGCAGCTCCACCATTATGAACACTGAAGCTTTCTTT.

The chain recombines TRBV7-6 with TRBJ2-5; D not certain. The CDR3 length is 14 residues. V was trimmed by 2 bases and J by 5 bases, leaving 12 bases between them. Germline V CDR1 and CDR2: SGHVS, FNYEAQ. CDR3 bases: TGTGCCAGCAGCTTACCAGGACCCACGGAGACCCAGTACTTC. Encoded protein: CASSLPGPTETQYF. The full variable domain, rest sourced from reference TRBV7-6 and TRBJ2-5, is GAGVSQSPRYKVTKRGQDVALRCDPISGHVSLYWYRQALGQGPEFLTYFNYEAQQDKSGLPNDRFSAERPEGSISTLTIQRTEQRDSAMYRCASSLPGPTETQYFGPGTRLLVL.

The chain links TRBV7-9 to TRBJ2-1; maybe TRBD2 (7 bases). The germline V and J ends were trimmed by 5 bases and 8 bases, with 19 bases remaining between them. CDR3 length: 15 amino acids. The germline gives CDR1 SEHNR, CDR2 FQNEAQ (reference sequence). The CDR3 is CASSPLGGAVDEQFF. The CDR3 DNA is TGTGCCAGCAGCCCGCTAGGGGGGGCTGTCGATGAGCAGTTCTTC.